This TCR beta chain appears in the sequencing data of a study of blood T cell repertoires in COVID-19. Background on the study: COVID-19 samples collected from the United States, Italy and Spain covered acute and convalescent phases. From T cells, B-cell-depleted T cells, or PBMCs came the material, which was cDNA or gDNA.

Germline V CDR1 and CDR2: SGHTA, FQGNSA. Trimming removed 5 bases from V and 6 bases from J, with 17 bases in between. This CDR3 spans 14 amino acids. Clones were read by immunoSEQ multiplex PCR, and TCRdb kept only the in-frame ones, dropping some. The table lists fewer than 65,000 clones, approximately 82% of them singletons. The receptor's source is a human donor in a cohort sampled during active COVID-19. The chain couples TRBV7-2 to TRBJ2-7; weak D call: TRBD1 (6 bases). The specimen sequenced was peripheral blood. The CDR3 region is CASSPGPGGLEQYF. The CDR3 nucleotides read TGTGCCAGCAGCCCCGGGCCTGGGGGCCTCGAGCAGTACTTC.